Listed below are T cell receptor beta chains from one sample, sequenced in a study of T cell clonotyping in hematopoietic cell transplantation. TCRdb's table, derived via immunoSEQ multiplex PCR, lists solely in-frame clones and lacks some. The sample includes 15,000 to 20,000 clones, approximately 80% of them seen just once. The sequenced material came from peripheral blood mononuclear cells. Receptors originate from a man aged 60-69 years in good health. Some clones in this sample may be carry-over from other donors' samples. The CDR3 runs from the conserved cysteine through the conserved F or W. A D gene is named only where the DNA matches it firmly. The size of a clone is reported for some rows only, either as once, few or many, or as a class for expanded clones.

clone_size: few; v_call: TRBV14; d_call: -; j_call: TRBJ1-5; cdr3_aa: CASSQSPEQPQHF; cdr3_nt: TGTGCCAGCAGCCAAAGCCCAGAGCAGCCCCAGCATTTT
clone_size: few; v_call: TRBV29-1; d_call: -; j_call: TRBJ2-5; cdr3_aa: CSVEGGVVETQYF; cdr3_nt: TGCAGCGTTGAAGGCGGGGTAGTCGAGACCCAGTACTTC
clone_size: -; v_call: TRBV19; d_call: TRBD1; j_call: TRBJ1-2; cdr3_aa: CASRGDRGPNYGYTF; cdr3_nt: TGTGCCAGTAGGGGGGACAGGGGGCCTAACTATGGCTACACCTTC
clone_size: once; v_call: TRBV5-1; d_call: TRBD1; j_call: TRBJ2-3; cdr3_aa: CASSLHPGQGTDTQYF; cdr3_nt: TGCGCCAGCAGTTTACACCCGGGACAGGGGACAGATACGCAGTATTTT
clone_size: -; v_call: TRBV30; d_call: -; j_call: TRBJ2-7; cdr3_aa: CAWSAPTYEQYF; cdr3_nt: TGTGCCTGGAGTGCCCCCACCTACGAGCAGTACTTC
clone_size: -; v_call: TRBV27; d_call: TRBD2; j_call: TRBJ2-3; cdr3_aa: CASSWREGLGTQYF; cdr3_nt: TGTGCCAGCTCCTGGCGGGAGGGCCTTGGGACGCAGTATTTT
clone_size: -; v_call: TRBV27; d_call: TRBD2; j_call: TRBJ2-7; cdr3_aa: CASRGYSGSTYEQYF; cdr3_nt: TGTGCCAGCAGGGGGTATAGCGGGAGTACCTACGAGCAGTACTTC
clone_size: -; v_call: TRBV7-9; d_call: TRBD1; j_call: TRBJ1-2; cdr3_aa: CASSPIQGVGYTF; cdr3_nt: TGTGCCAGCAGCCCTATACAGGGGGTAGGCTACACCTTC
clone_size: once; v_call: TRBV5-1; d_call: -; j_call: TRBJ2-5; cdr3_aa: CASSLSGVPTQETQYF; cdr3_nt: TGCGCCAGCAGCTTATCCGGGGTTCCGACCCAAGAGACCCAGTACTTC
clone_size: -; v_call: TRBV29-1; d_call: TRBD2; j_call: TRBJ2-7; cdr3_aa: CSVLKLAGVSYEQYF; cdr3_nt: TGCAGCGTCTTAAAACTAGCGGGGGTTTCCTACGAGCAGTACTTC
clone_size: -; v_call: TRBV4-1; d_call: -; j_call: TRBJ1-2; cdr3_aa: CASSQIVYYGYTF; cdr3_nt: TGCGCCAGCAGCCAGATAGTCTACTATGGCTACACCTTC
clone_size: -; v_call: TRBV10-1; d_call: -; j_call: TRBJ1-5; cdr3_aa: CASGNYNQPQHF; cdr3_nt: TGCGCCAGCGGGAACTATAATCAGCCCCAGCATTTT
clone_size: -; v_call: TRBV4-2; d_call: -; j_call: TRBJ2-2; cdr3_aa: CASSQVSPNTGELFF; cdr3_nt: TGTGCCAGCAGCCAAGTGAGTCCAAACACCGGGGAGCTGTTTTTT
clone_size: once; v_call: TRBV7-9; d_call: -; j_call: TRBJ1-6; cdr3_aa: CASSLVSGEGSPLHF; cdr3_nt: TGTGCCAGCAGCTTAGTGTCAGGGGAGGGATCACCCCTCCACTTT
clone_size: -; v_call: TRBV7-2; d_call: TRBD2; j_call: TRBJ2-4; cdr3_aa: CASSLGARTSGRRNIQYF; cdr3_nt: TGTGCCAGCAGCTTGGGGGCGCGGACTAGCGGGAGAAGGAACATTCAGTACTTC
clone_size: few; v_call: TRBV2; d_call: TRBD1; j_call: TRBJ2-5; cdr3_aa: CASIDRVLLETQYF; cdr3_nt: TGTGCCAGCATAGACAGGGTGCTGTTGGAGACCCAGTACTTC
clone_size: -; v_call: TRBV7-8; d_call: TRBD1; j_call: TRBJ2-7; cdr3_aa: CASSMDRGNEQYF; cdr3_nt: TGTGCCAGCAGCATGGACAGGGGGAACGAGCAGTACTTC
clone_size: -; v_call: TRBV4-2; d_call: TRBD1; j_call: TRBJ1-1; cdr3_aa: CASSQVWTGINTEAFF; cdr3_nt: TGTGCCAGCAGCCAAGTCTGGACAGGGATCAACACTGAAGCTTTCTTT
clone_size: -; v_call: TRBV27; d_call: -; j_call: TRBJ1-6; cdr3_aa: CASSSGHYNSPLHF; cdr3_nt: TGTGCCAGCAGTTCCGGACATTATAATTCACCCCTCCACTTT
clone_size: -; v_call: TRBV6-6; d_call: TRBD2; j_call: TRBJ2-1; cdr3_aa: CASSRTSGANEQFF; cdr3_nt: TGTGCCAGCAGTCGGACTAGCGGGGCCAATGAGCAGTTCTTC
clone_size: -; v_call: TRBV30; d_call: -; j_call: TRBJ2-3; cdr3_aa: CAWGVDTQYF; cdr3_nt: TGTGCCTGGGGGGTAGATACGCAGTATTTT
clone_size: -; v_call: TRBV11-3; d_call: TRBD2; j_call: TRBJ2-7; cdr3_aa: CASSPGSGSYEQYF; cdr3_nt: TGTGCCAGCAGCCCGGGGAGCGGGAGCTACGAGCAGTACTTC
clone_size: -; v_call: TRBV10-2; d_call: TRBD1; j_call: TRBJ2-6; cdr3_aa: CARAPGQGATANVLTF; cdr3_nt: TGCGCCAGAGCACCGGGACAGGGGGCTACCGCCAACGTCCTGACTTTC
clone_size: -; v_call: TRBV5-1; d_call: TRBD2; j_call: TRBJ2-3; cdr3_aa: CASSLITSGGVDTQYF; cdr3_nt: TGCGCCAGCAGCTTGATAACTAGCGGGGGTGTAGATACGCAGTATTTT
clone_size: -; v_call: TRBV27; d_call: TRBD1; j_call: TRBJ1-1; cdr3_aa: CASKTGLSEAFF; cdr3_nt: TGTGCCAGCAAGACAGGGCTCTCTGAAGCTTTCTTT
clone_size: -; v_call: TRBV19; d_call: -; j_call: TRBJ1-5; cdr3_aa: CASSMAGLLSNQPQHF; cdr3_nt: TGTGCCAGTAGTATGGCGGGACTCCTTAGCAATCAGCCCCAGCATTTT
clone_size: few; v_call: TRBV4-2; d_call: -; j_call: TRBJ1-1; cdr3_aa: CASSQAGRGNTEAFF; cdr3_nt: TGTGCCAGCAGCCAAGCGGGACGGGGGAACACTGAAGCTTTCTTT
clone_size: -; v_call: TRBV15; d_call: -; j_call: TRBJ1-2; cdr3_aa: CATSRHTSSPAVGYGYTF; cdr3_nt: TGTGCCACCAGCAGACATACCTCTTCCCCAGCAGTAGGCTATGGCTACACCTTC
clone_size: -; v_call: TRBV5-1; d_call: -; j_call: TRBJ2-3; cdr3_aa: CASSLVLEGTDTQYF; cdr3_nt: TGCGCCAGCAGCTTGGTGTTAGAAGGCACAGATACGCAGTATTTT
clone_size: few; v_call: TRBV4-1; d_call: -; j_call: TRBJ1-5; cdr3_aa: CASSQERQPNQPQHF; cdr3_nt: TGCGCCAGCAGCCAAGAACGGCAGCCCAATCAGCCCCAGCATTTT
clone_size: -; v_call: TRBV11-2; d_call: -; j_call: TRBJ2-7; cdr3_aa: CASSSVGPGRQYF; cdr3_nt: TGTGCCAGCAGCTCAGTGGGACCGGGACGACAGTACTTC
clone_size: -; v_call: TRBV2; d_call: TRBD2; j_call: TRBJ2-2; cdr3_aa: CASEEGLAGGPNTGELFF; cdr3_nt: TGTGCCAGCGAGGAAGGACTAGCGGGGGGGCCGAACACCGGGGAGCTGTTTTTT
clone_size: -; v_call: TRBV13; d_call: -; j_call: TRBJ2-5; cdr3_aa: CASSLAGMYQETQYF; cdr3_nt: TGTGCCAGCAGCTTAGCGGGGATGTACCAAGAGACCCAGTACTTC
clone_size: once; v_call: TRBV4-3; d_call: -; j_call: TRBJ1-3; cdr3_aa: CASSPYSGNTIYF; cdr3_nt: TGCGCCAGCAGCCCCTATTCGGGAAACACCATATATTTT
clone_size: -; v_call: TRBV13; d_call: TRBD1; j_call: TRBJ1-5; cdr3_aa: CASSTGTGGNQPQHF; cdr3_nt: TGTGCCAGCAGCACCGGGACAGGGGGGAATCAGCCCCAGCATTTT
clone_size: -; v_call: TRBV30; d_call: -; j_call: TRBJ1-2; cdr3_aa: CAWSGGAGYTF; cdr3_nt: TGTGCCTGGAGTGGCGGTGCGGGCTACACCTTC
clone_size: -; v_call: TRBV11-1; d_call: TRBD2; j_call: TRBJ2-2; cdr3_aa: CASSFNPAGAINTGELFF; cdr3_nt: TGTGCCAGCAGCTTTAATCCAGCGGGGGCCATAAACACCGGGGAGCTGTTTTTT
clone_size: -; v_call: TRBV28; d_call: TRBD2; j_call: TRBJ2-7; cdr3_aa: CASSPRGGSTAYEQYF; cdr3_nt: TGTGCCAGCAGCCCAAGGGGAGGGAGTACTGCCTACGAGCAGTACTTC
clone_size: -; v_call: TRBV6-1; d_call: -; j_call: TRBJ1-1; cdr3_aa: CASTTGRGAAARAFF; cdr3_nt: TGTGCCAGCACAACTGGTAGGGGGGCGGCCGCAAGGGCTTTCTTT
clone_size: -; v_call: TRBV9; d_call: TRBD2; j_call: TRBJ2-1; cdr3_aa: CASSGLAGNNEQFF; cdr3_nt: TGTGCCAGCAGCGGACTAGCGGGAAACAATGAGCAGTTCTTC
clone_size: -; v_call: TRBV10-3; d_call: TRBD1; j_call: TRBJ2-2; cdr3_aa: CAISATGVGGELFF; cdr3_nt: TGTGCCATCAGTGCGACAGGGGTTGGCGGGGAGCTGTTTTTT
clone_size: -; v_call: TRBV19; d_call: TRBD1; j_call: TRBJ1-4; cdr3_aa: CASRRNTGGGNEKLFF; cdr3_nt: TGTGCCAGTAGGCGGAACACAGGGGGCGGGAATGAAAAACTGTTTTTT
clone_size: -; v_call: TRBV29-1; d_call: -; j_call: TRBJ2-5; cdr3_aa: CSVEQGRRETQYF; cdr3_nt: TGCAGCGTTGAACAGGGTCGTAGGGAGACCCAGTACTTC
clone_size: -; v_call: TRBV25-1; d_call: -; j_call: TRBJ2-2; cdr3_aa: CASSEVGTGTVNTGELFF; cdr3_nt: TGTGCCAGCAGTGAAGTCGGGACCGGGACCGTCAACACCGGGGAGCTGTTTTTT
clone_size: few; v_call: TRBV6-5; d_call: -; j_call: TRBJ1-5; cdr3_aa: CASSSEGSDQPQHF; cdr3_nt: TGTGCCAGCAGCTCGGAGGGGAGTGATCAGCCCCAGCATTTT
clone_size: few; v_call: TRBV9; d_call: -; j_call: TRBJ2-2; cdr3_aa: CASSVGIGELFF; cdr3_nt: TGTGCCAGCAGCGTAGGTATTGGGGAGCTGTTTTTT
clone_size: -; v_call: TRBV19; d_call: -; j_call: TRBJ1-3; cdr3_aa: CASSSRVVASGNTIYF; cdr3_nt: TGTGCCAGTAGTAGCAGGGTCGTGGCCTCTGGAAACACCATATATTTT
clone_size: -; v_call: TRBV2; d_call: -; j_call: TRBJ2-7; cdr3_aa: CASGGGPYVRQYF; cdr3_nt: TGTGCCAGCGGAGGGGGCCCTTACGTTAGGCAGTACTTC
clone_size: -; v_call: TRBV30; d_call: -; j_call: TRBJ2-7; cdr3_aa: CAWSPLSYEQYF; cdr3_nt: TGTGCCTGGAGCCCTCTCTCCTACGAGCAGTACTTC
clone_size: -; v_call: TRBV6-4; d_call: TRBD2; j_call: TRBJ2-3; cdr3_aa: CASSSGGGTDTQYF; cdr3_nt: TGTGCCAGCAGCAGCGGGGGCGGCACAGATACGCAGTATTTT
clone_size: -; v_call: TRBV5-1; d_call: -; j_call: TRBJ1-6; cdr3_aa: CASSLSPGTSSYNSPLHF; cdr3_nt: TGCGCCAGCAGCTTGTCCCCGGGAACAAGCTCCTATAATTCACCCCTCCACTTT
clone_size: -; v_call: TRBV4-1; d_call: -; j_call: TRBJ2-5; cdr3_aa: CASSRLGQETQYF; cdr3_nt: TGCGCCAGCAGTCGACTGGGACAAGAGACCCAGTACTTC
clone_size: -; v_call: TRBV6-5; d_call: -; j_call: TRBJ1-1; cdr3_aa: CASTTPDAGGDEAFF; cdr3_nt: TGTGCCAGCACCACCCCTGACGCGGGGGGGGACGAAGCTTTCTTT